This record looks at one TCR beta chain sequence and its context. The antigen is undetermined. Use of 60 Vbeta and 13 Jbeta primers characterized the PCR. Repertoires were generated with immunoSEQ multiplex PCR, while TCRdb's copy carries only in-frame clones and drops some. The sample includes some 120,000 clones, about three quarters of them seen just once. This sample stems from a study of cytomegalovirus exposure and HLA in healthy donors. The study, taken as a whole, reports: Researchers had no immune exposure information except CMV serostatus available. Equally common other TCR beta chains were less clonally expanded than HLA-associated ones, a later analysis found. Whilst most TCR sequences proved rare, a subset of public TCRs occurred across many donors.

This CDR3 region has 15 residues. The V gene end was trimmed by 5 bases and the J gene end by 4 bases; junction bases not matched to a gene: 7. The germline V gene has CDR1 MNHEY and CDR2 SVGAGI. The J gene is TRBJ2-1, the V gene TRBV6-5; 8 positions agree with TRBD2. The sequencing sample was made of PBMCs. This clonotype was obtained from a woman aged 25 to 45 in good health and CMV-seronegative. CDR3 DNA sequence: TGTGCCAGCAGTCATACTAGCGGCGATTACAATGAGCAGTTCTTC. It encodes CASSHTSGDYNEQFF.